This T cell receptor beta chain is from a study of T cell responses to AZD1222 COVID-19 vaccine. The CDR3 has 12 residues. Germline V gene data show CDR1 as LNHDA and CDR2 as SQIVND (reference sequence). V lost 5 bases to trimming and J lost 2 bases, with 4 bases between them. Comments on this clone: The antigen remains undetermined.

Findings of the study overall: Researchers report vaccine-associated CD4 TCRs spanning spike, with dominance at 160-218 and 743-854. Clonal diversity was possibly underestimated, and the donors were mostly white British, with more females.

Some clones are missing from TCRdb's copy, which holds only in-frame ones; the method was immunoSEQ multiplex PCR. The repertoire holds around 100,000 clones, with 90% to 95% as singletons. The chain recombines TRBV19 with TRBJ2-1; D not resolved. The sample was peripheral blood, taken on day 0 of AZD1222 vaccination. The TCR originated in an adult in good health. CDR3 bases: TGTGCCAGTAGTCTAGCCTACAATGAGCAGTTCTTC. It is translated as CASSLAYNEQFF.